This T cell receptor (beta chain) originates from a study of CD8+ T cells in alopecia areata. Treatment reported: oral pan-JAK inhibitor, 5-10 mg twice daily. Isolated RNA was reverse transcribed into cDNA used as the sequencing template. The data were produced by immunoSEQ multiplex PCR, yet TCRdb's version contains in-frame clones alone and is incomplete. The sample holds about 170,000 clones; roughly 58% are singletons and the top ten take approximately 16%. Germline CDR1 and CDR2: SEHNR and FQNEAQ (reference sequence). With 7 bases clipped from V and 7 bases from J, the junction kept 11 bases outside the gene matches. The length of the CDR3 is 16 residues.

Here the sequenced sample was CD4+ T cells sorted from blood, taken at approximately week 55, from a patient treated with tofacitinib. This sequence joins TRBV7-9 and TRBJ2-2, with TRBD2 matching 11 bases. This clonotype was sampled from a human donor with alopecia areata. CDR3 protein: CASTINAGTSGGELFF. The DNA of the CDR3 is TGTGCCAGCACTATAAACGCCGGGACTAGCGGCGGGGAGCTGTTTTTT.